Listed below are T cell receptor beta chains from one sample, sequenced in a study of cytomegalovirus exposure and HLA in healthy donors. TCRdb's copy holds only in-frame clones and misses some; the assay was immunoSEQ multiplex PCR. The sample records about 82,000 clones, about 74% being singletons. The specimen was PBMCs. These receptors were collected from a woman in her 50s in good health and CMV-seropositive. The CDR3 runs from the conserved cysteine through the conserved F or W. The order of the fields is V gene, CDR3 length, D gene, J gene, clone size, CDR3 DNA, CDR3 protein. A D gene is named only where the DNA matches it firmly. Clone size is given for some rows only: seen once, a few or many times, or a class if the clone is expanded.

>TRBV30|19|TRBD1|TRBJ2-2|-
TGTGCCTGGAGTCCCTTACCTTGGAATGACAGGGCCATCACCGGGGAGCTGTTTTTT
CAWSPLPWNDRAITGELFF
>TRBV7-2|15|-|TRBJ2-1|-
TGTGCCAGCAGCCCGAAGGAGGGCCGTTACAATGAGCAGTTCTTC
CASSPKEGRYNEQFF
>TRBV10-2|14|TRBD1|TRBJ1-5|-
TGCGCCAGCAGTGAGACAAGGGGGCTCGGGCCCCAGCATTTT
CASSETRGLGPQHF
>TRBV7-6|17|TRBD2|TRBJ2-1|once
TGTGCCAGCAGCTTAAACGTTATTCGGGAGGTAGGCGATGAGCAGTTCTTC
CASSLNVIREVGDEQFF
>TRBV29-1|10|-|TRBJ2-3|-
TGCAGCGCCCGGGACTATACGCAGTATTTT
CSARDYTQYF
>TRBV30|14|TRBD2|TRBJ2-3|-
TGTGCCTCGCCGGGACTAGCGGGAACAGATACGCAGTATTTT
CASPGLAGTDTQYF
>TRBV10-1|13|-|TRBJ2-7|medium-sized
TGCGCCAGCAGTGAGCGGGTTTCCTACGAGCAGTACTTC
CASSERVSYEQYF
>TRBV6-1|18|-|TRBJ2-3|-
TGTGCCAGCAGTGAAAGGGGCCAGGGGATCTCTAGCACAGATACGCAGTATTTT
CASSERGQGISSTDTQYF
>TRBV30|13|-|TRBJ1-5|-
TGTGCCTGGAGGGGGCAAAGCAATCAGCCCCAGCATTTT
CAWRGQSNQPQHF
>TRBV29-1|10|-|TRBJ1-2|-
TGCAGCGTTGTCGGAGATGGCTACACCTTC
CSVVGDGYTF
>TRBV14|14|TRBD1|TRBJ1-1|-
TGTGCCAGCATAGCCGTAGGGGGCGTCACTGAAGCTTTCTTT
CASIAVGGVTEAFF
>TRBV1|19|-|TRBJ2-3|few
TGCACCAGCAGCCAAGCGACCGGGACTAGCAAGGGGTTGACAGATACGCAGTATTTT
CTSSQATGTSKGLTDTQYF
>TRBV5-4|15|TRBD2|TRBJ2-7|-
TGTGCCAGCAGCCCTGGGTTTAGCGGGGCCTACGAGCAGTACTTC
CASSPGFSGAYEQYF
>TRBV10-2|11|TRBD2|TRBJ2-7|once
TGCGCCACCGGGGCGGGGGAGCCGCAGTACTTC
CATGAGEPQYF
>TRBV4-1|15|-|TRBJ1-1|-
TGCGCCAGCAGCCGCCTTGGACAGTCTAACACTGAAGCTTTCTTT
CASSRLGQSNTEAFF
>TRBV9|13|-|TRBJ1-5|-
TGTGCCAGCAATCGCGACGGGAATCAGCCCCAGCATTTT
CASNRDGNQPQHF
>TRBV7-2|13|TRBD2|TRBJ2-7|-
TGTGCCAGCAGCCGCGGGAGGGTAGACGAGCAGTACTTC
CASSRGRVDEQYF
>TRBV5-4|16|TRBD2|TRBJ2-5|-
TGTGCCAGCAGCTCAATTACTAGCGGGCCGAGAGAGACCCAGTACTTC
CASSSITSGPRETQYF
>TRBV29-1|14|TRBD1|TRBJ1-2|-
TGCAGCGCACCCCGGGACAGGTATAACTATGGCTACACCTTC
CSAPRDRYNYGYTF
>TRBV27|13|-|TRBJ1-1|-
TGTGCCAGCAGGGCCAGGTTACGGCCCTACTCTTTCTTT
CASRARLRPYSFF
>TRBV5-4|18|TRBD2|TRBJ2-1|-
TGTGCCAGCAGCCATCCGACCCTAGCGGGACGATTTAACAATGAGCAGTTCTTC
CASSHPTLAGRFNNEQFF
>TRBV6-5|16|TRBD2|TRBJ2-1|-
TGTGCCAGCAGTTACTCAGGACTAGCGGTAAACAATGAGCAGTTCTTC
CASSYSGLAVNNEQFF
>TRBV9|13|-|TRBJ2-5|-
TGTGCCAGCAGCGTACAGGGAACAGAGACCCAGTACTTC
CASSVQGTETQYF
>TRBV5-1|15|TRBD1|TRBJ1-4|-
TGCGCCAGCAGCCAGGACAGGGTCTCTAATGAAAAACTGTTTTTT
CASSQDRVSNEKLFF
>TRBV28|16|-|TRBJ2-2|-
TGTGCCAGCAGTTTATGGGGACAAGAGAACACCGGGGAGCTGTTTTTT
CASSLWGQENTGELFF
>TRBV5-4|17|TRBD2|TRBJ2-3|-
TGTGCCAGCAGCTACCGGACTAGCGGATCTAGCACAGATACGCAGTATTTT
CASSYRTSGSSTDTQYF
>TRBV30|14|TRBD2|TRBJ2-7|-
TGTGCCTGGACCGGGACTAGCGGATCCTACGAGCAGTACTTC
CAWTGTSGSYEQYF
>TRBV7-2|15|TRBD2|TRBJ2-3|-
TGTGCCAGCAGCCCTACTAGCGGGACTACAGATACGCAGTATTTT
CASSPTSGTTDTQYF
>TRBV28|14|TRBD1|TRBJ2-7|-
TGTGCCAGCAGAACGACAGGGGTGGGTACCGAGCAGTACTTC
CASRTTGVGTEQYF
>TRBV11-3|15|-|TRBJ2-2|-
TGTGCCAGCAATGAAGGATCTCTGGGAGTCGGGGAGCTGTTTTTT
CASNEGSLGVGELFF
>TRBV6-4|16|-|TRBJ2-1|once
TGTGCCAGCAGTGACTTAGGGGGTACTAGTAACAATGAGCAGTTCTTC
CASSDLGGTSNNEQFF
>TRBV28|14|-|TRBJ1-2|-
TGTGCCAGCAGACCCGGGAGGGGGGACTATGGCTACACCTTC
CASRPGRGDYGYTF
>TRBV4-1|16|-|TRBJ2-3|-
TGCGCCAGCAGCCCCCCCGGGACACCCAGCACAGATACGCAGTATTTT
CASSPPGTPSTDTQYF
>TRBV30|17|TRBD2|TRBJ2-3|-
TGTGCCTGGAAACTAGCGGGAGGGCTCGTTTGGGCAGATACGCAGTATTTT
CAWKLAGGLVWADTQYF
>TRBV30|14|-|TRBJ2-3|-
TGTGCCTGGAGTGTACTAAGAGGCACAGATACGCAGTATTTT
CAWSVLRGTDTQYF
>TRBV28|14|-|TRBJ2-1|-
TGTGCCAGCAGTTTATCTCGACAGCGCGATGAGCAGTTCTTC
CASSLSRQRDEQFF
>TRBV6-1|14|-|TRBJ1-5|-
TGTGCCAGCAGTCAGGACAGCATATATCAGCCCCAGCATTTT
CASSQDSIYQPQHF
>TRBV2|14|-|TRBJ2-5|-
TGTGCCAGCAGTGCGTACGCTAACCAAGAGACCCAGTACTTC
CASSAYANQETQYF
>TRBV18|13|-|TRBJ2-7|-
TGTGCCAGCTCCCCAGCTGGAGCCTACGAGCAGTACTTC
CASSPAGAYEQYF
>TRBV4-1|13|TRBD1|TRBJ1-2|-
TGCGCCAGCAGCACGACAGGGGACTATGGCTACACCTTC
CASSTTGDYGYTF
>TRBV28|13|-|TRBJ2-7|-
TGTGCCAGCAACCCGGGGAACACCTACGAGCAGTACTTC
CASNPGNTYEQYF
>TRBV6-5|13|-|TRBJ1-1|once
TGTGCCACTTGGAGCCCCGAGAACACTGAAGCTTTCTTT
CATWSPENTEAFF
>TRBV10-2|13|TRBD2|TRBJ2-1|-
TGCGCCTCGGGACTAGCGGGAGGAAATGAGCAGTTCTTC
CASGLAGGNEQFF
>TRBV7-2|16|-|TRBJ2-1|once
TGTGCCAGCAGTTCCGACCCACCTACTAGCTCCAATGAGCAGTTCTTC
CASSSDPPTSSNEQFF
>TRBV19|13|-|TRBJ2-5|-
TGTGCCAGTAGTAATCCCGGAGGAGGTTGGAGACACTTC
CASSNPGGGWRHF
>TRBV14|20|TRBD2|TRBJ2-7|-
TGTGCCAGCAGCCAAGATCACTCGCGGTGGCTAGCGGCGAGTGGCTACGAGCAGTACTTC
CASSQDHSRWLAASGYEQYF
>TRBV6-5|13|-|TRBJ1-3|-
TGTGCCAGCAGCCGAGGATTTGGAAACACCATATATTTT
CASSRGFGNTIYF
>TRBV29-1|11|TRBD2|TRBJ2-1|-
TGCAGCGGCTGGGGGGGGAATGAGCAGTTCTTC
CSGWGGNEQFF
>TRBV6-5|14|-|TRBJ2-2|many
TGTGCCAGCACCCTGGGACAGAACACCGGGGAGCTGTTTTTT
CASTLGQNTGELFF
>TRBV28|17|TRBD1|TRBJ1-2|-
TGTGCCAGCAGCCCCCCCTCTGGGACAGGAAAGTTGAATGGCTACACCTTC
CASSPPSGTGKLNGYTF
>TRBV27|13|-|TRBJ1-4|-
TGTGCCAGCAGTTGGAGGGATAATGAAAAACTGTTTTTT
CASSWRDNEKLFF
>TRBV5-1|16|TRBD2|TRBJ2-5|-
TGCGCCAGCAGCCTTGGGACTAGCGGGAGAGTAGAGACCCAGTACTTC
CASSLGTSGRVETQYF
>TRBV27|15|TRBD1|TRBJ1-5|-
TGTGCCAGCAGTTTATCTCCCCAGGGGGATCAGCCCCAGCATTTT
CASSLSPQGDQPQHF
>TRBV11-3|13|-|TRBJ1-2|-
TGTGCCAGCAGCTTGGCAGGGAACTATGGCTACACCTTC
CASSLAGNYGYTF
>TRBV11-2|17|-|TRBJ2-3|-
TGTGCCAGCAGTTCTGGCGGTTGGGGGGGGCGGGTAGATACGCAGTATTTT
CASSSGGWGGRVDTQYF
>TRBV5-6|16|TRBD2|TRBJ2-2|few
TGTGCCAGCAGCTTGGCACTAGCGGCGAACACCGGGGAGCTGTTTTTT
CASSLALAANTGELFF
>TRBV7-9|13|-|TRBJ2-3|-
TGTGCCAGCAGCGTAACCACAGCAGATACGCAGTATTTT
CASSVTTADTQYF
>TRBV5-6|14|-|TRBJ1-1|-
TGTGCCAGCAGCTTTGGTCATACGGTTACTGAAGCTTTCTTT
CASSFGHTVTEAFF
>TRBV5-1|16|TRBD2|TRBJ2-2|-
TGCGCCAGCAGCTTGGATGAACTAGCGGGAGGAGGGGAGCTGTTTTTT
CASSLDELAGGGELFF